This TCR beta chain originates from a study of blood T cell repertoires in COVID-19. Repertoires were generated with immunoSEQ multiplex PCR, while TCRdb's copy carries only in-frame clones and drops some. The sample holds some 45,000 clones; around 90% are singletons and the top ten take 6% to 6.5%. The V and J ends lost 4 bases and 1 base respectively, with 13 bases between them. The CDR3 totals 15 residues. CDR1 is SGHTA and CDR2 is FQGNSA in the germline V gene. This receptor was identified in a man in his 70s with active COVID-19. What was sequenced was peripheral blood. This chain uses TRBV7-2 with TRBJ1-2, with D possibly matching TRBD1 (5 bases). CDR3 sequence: CASSSTTAYNYGYTF. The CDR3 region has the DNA TGTGCCAGCAGCTCAACGACAGCGTATAACTATGGCTACACCTTC.